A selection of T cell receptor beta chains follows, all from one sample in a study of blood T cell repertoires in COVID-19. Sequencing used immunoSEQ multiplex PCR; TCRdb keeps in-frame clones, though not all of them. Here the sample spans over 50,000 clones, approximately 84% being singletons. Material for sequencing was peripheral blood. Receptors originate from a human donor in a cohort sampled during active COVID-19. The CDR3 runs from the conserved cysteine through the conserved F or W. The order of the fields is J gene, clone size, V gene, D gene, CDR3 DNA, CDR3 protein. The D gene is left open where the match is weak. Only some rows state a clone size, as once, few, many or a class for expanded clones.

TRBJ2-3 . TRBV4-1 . TGCGCCAGCAGCCCTGGGGAGTGGCGGGGTGTAGATACGCAGTATTTT CASSPGEWRGVDTQYF
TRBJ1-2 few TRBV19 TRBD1 TGTGCCAGTAAGGACAGGGCAGACTATGGCTACACCTTC CASKDRADYGYTF
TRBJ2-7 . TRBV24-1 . TGTGCCACCAGTGCCCCGGGGCCAGGGGGGAAATCCTACGAGCAGTACTTC CATSAPGPGGKSYEQYF
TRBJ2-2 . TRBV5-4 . TGTGCCAGCAGCCCGCCGACAGAGTATACGAACACCGGGGAGCTGTTTTTT CASSPPTEYTNTGELFF
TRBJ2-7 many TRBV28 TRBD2 TGTGCCAGCAGTTCGTCGGGCCCTAGCGGGAGGGTCGAGCAGTACTTC CASSSSGPSGRVEQYF
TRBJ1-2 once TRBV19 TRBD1 TGTGCCAGTAGTATGGGGAGACAGGGGAATGGCTACACCTTC CASSMGRQGNGYTF
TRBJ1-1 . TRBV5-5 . TGTGCCAGCAGCATCACAGAGGGCTTGAACACTGAAGCTTTCTTT CASSITEGLNTEAFF
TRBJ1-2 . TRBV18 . TGTGCCAGCTCTCTAAGACAGGAGTTATATGGCTACACCTTC CASSLRQELYGYTF
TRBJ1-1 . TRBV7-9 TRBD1 TGTGCCAGCAGCTTCGGTACAGGGGTTGGCACTGAAGCTTTCTTT CASSFGTGVGTEAFF
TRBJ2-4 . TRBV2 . TGTGCCAGCAGTGAAGCTGGGACACTAGCCAAAAACATTCAGTACTTC CASSEAGTLAKNIQYF